Following are 22 T cell receptor beta chains from one sample sequenced in a study of Ad26.COV2.S vaccination and SARS-CoV-2 variants. As to treatment: 19 received Ad26.COV2.S at low or high dose, single or two shots; roughly 5 received placebo; per-sample allocation not given. The samples date from day 63 after the first vaccine or placebo injection. Using immunoSEQ multiplex PCR, the repertoire was profiled, and TCRdb retains in-frame clones only, with some absent. This sample has roughly 450,000 clones, with 80% to 95% found just once. This specimen consisted of peripheral blood, obtained in a trial of Ad26.COV2.S vaccine versus placebo. These receptor sequences come from a person between 18 and 59 years old who received the Ad26.COV2.S COVID-19 vaccine or a placebo.

The chain recombines TRBV10-2 with TRBJ2-7; 13 bases fit TRBD2. V shed 6 bases and J 2 bases; nucleotides not matched to a gene: 4. The CDR3 extends over 15 amino acids. Germline CDR1 WSHSY, CDR2 SAAADI. The CDR3 DNA sequence: TGCGCCAGCAGCACGGGACTAGCGGGGACCTACGAGCAGTACTTC. This codes for CASSTGLAGTYEQYF.

The chain joins TRBV7-2 to TRBJ2-5, with D possibly being TRBD2 (5 bases). The CDR3 contains 15 residues. The V end lost 4 bases, the J end lost 0 bases, and 12 bases lay between the germline ends. Germline V gene sequence: CDR1 SGHTA, CDR2 FQGNSA. The CDR3 region is CASSWASQYQETQYF. CDR3 DNA sequence: TGTGCCAGCAGCTGGGCTAGCCAGTACCAAGAGACCCAGTACTTC.

The chain links TRBV5-4 to TRBJ2-1; 8 positions agree with TRBD2. J lost 2 bases, V lost 3 bases, and 7 bases had no gene match. The CDR3 length is 16 residues. In germline, CDR1 is SGHNT, CDR2 YYREEE (reference sequence). CDR3 sequence (DNA): TGTGCCAGCAGCTCGAAACTAGCGGCCCCCTACAATGAGCAGTTCTTC. Its translation is CASSSKLAAPYNEQFF.

The chain combines TRBV6-5 with TRBJ1-2, with 8 bases identical to TRBD1. In germline, CDR1 is MNHEY, CDR2 SVGAGI. The CDR3 is 14 residues long. V lost 6 bases, J lost 4 bases, and 7 bases stayed unmatched. CDR3 in DNA: TGTGCCAGCAGCACCCAGGGGGCTCCCTATGGCTACACCTTC. Translating gives CASSTQGAPYGYTF.

The V and J genes are TRBV2 and TRBJ2-3; 10 bases align to TRBD2. The V segment lost 4 bases and the J segment 4 bases; nucleotides outside the gene matches: 5. CDR1 and CDR2 from the germline V gene are SNHLY and FYNNEI. The CDR3 consists of 15 residues. As DNA, the CDR3 is TGTGCCAGCAGTGTAGGGCTAGCGGGGGCAGATACGCAGTATTTT. This encodes CASSVGLAGADTQYF. Variable domain in full (rest from reference TRBV2 and TRBJ2-3): EPEVTQTPSHQVTQMGQEVILRCVPISNHLYFYWYRQILGQKVEFLVSFYNNEISEKSEIFDDQFSVERPDGSNFTLKIRSTKLEDSAMYFCASSVGLAGADTQYFGPGTRLTVL.

V usage is TRBV6-1 and J usage is TRBJ2-7, with TRBD1 as a possible D gene (5 bases). The CDR3 covers 15 residues. The germline V and J ends were trimmed by 1 base and 2 bases, with 12 bases remaining between them. Germline V gene data show CDR1 as MNHNS and CDR2 as SASEGT. The DNA of the CDR3 is TGTGCCAGCAGTGAAGGTGGGGCTGTCCCCTACGAGCAGTACTTC. Translating it yields CASSEGGAVPYEQYF.

The chain couples TRBV3-1 (or the pseudogene TRBV3-2) to TRBJ2-7; D possibly matches TRBD1 or TRBD2 (5 bases each). V was cut by 0 bases and J by 6 bases, with 9 bases left in between. Germline V gene sequence: CDR1 LGHDT, CDR2 YNNKEL (reference sequence). There are 13 residues in the CDR3. The CDR3 bases are TGTGCCAGCAGCCAAGATTGGGGGAGCGAGCAGTACTTC. Its protein is CASSQDWGSEQYF.

The chain combines TRBV5-1 with TRBJ2-3; D not resolved. Germline CDR1 and CDR2: SGHRS and YFSETQ. Between the trimmed V and J ends, which lost 0 bases and 0 bases, there was a span of 8 bases. The CDR3 has 15 residues. CDR3 sequence reads: CASSLARISTDTQYF. The CDR3 bases are TGCGCCAGCAGCTTGGCTAGAATTAGCACAGATACGCAGTATTTT. Complete variable domain (other parts from reference TRBV5-1 and TRBJ2-3): KAGVTQTPRYLIKTRGQQVTLSCSPISGHRSVSWYQQTPGQGLQFLFEYFSETQRNKGNFPGRFSGRQFSNSRSEMNVSTLELGDSALYLCASSLARISTDTQYFGPGTRLTVL.

The rearrangement links TRBV27 to TRBJ2-7, with D possibly being TRBD1 (6 bases). The V gene lost 5 bases and the J gene lost 1 base, with 12 bases spanning the gap. The CDR3 covers 14 residues. Germline V CDR1 and CDR2: MNHEY, SMNVEV (reference sequence). The CDR3 loop is CASSTSGTSYEQYF. As DNA, the CDR3 is TGTGCCAGCAGTACCTCCGGGACATCCTACGAGCAGTACTTC.

The chain has TRBV14 and TRBJ1-4; no firm D call. The V end lost 0 bases, the J end lost 8 bases, and 10 bases lay between the germline ends. Germline CDR1 reads SGHDN; CDR2 reads FVKESK. The CDR3 spans 14 residues. CDR3 in DNA: TGTGCCAGCAGCCAAGATACCCGTAAGGAAAAACTGTTTTTT. The encoded protein is CASSQDTRKEKLFF.

The chain carries TRBV19 and TRBJ2-7; perhaps TRBD1 as D (5 bases). This CDR3 has 14 residues. CDR1 is LNHDA, CDR2 SQIVND, per germline (reference sequence). Trimming stripped 5 bases from V and 0 bases from J, with 11 bases between. The DNA for the CDR3 is TGTGCCAGTAGTTCCCGACAGAGCTCCTACGAGCAGTACTTC. Its translation: CASSSRQSSYEQYF.

The chain joins TRBV7-9 to TRBJ2-7; 8 bases agree with TRBD1. This CDR3 has 13 residues. The V gene end was trimmed by 1 base and the J gene end by 7 bases; junction bases not matched to a gene: 3. CDR1 and CDR2 (germline): SEHNR, FQNEAQ (reference sequence). The CDR3 region is CASSLGTGREQYF. The DNA for the CDR3 is TGTGCCAGCAGCTTAGGGACAGGGCGGGAGCAGTACTTC.

J is TRBJ2-1 and V is TRBV7-2; TRBD2 matches 10 bases. The CDR3 loop spans 15 amino acids. Germline V gene data show CDR1 as SGHTA and CDR2 as FQGNSA. Unmatched junction bases numbered 7, after V lost 9 bases and J lost 2 bases. The CDR3 spells CASVSSGSAYNEQFF. The CDR3 DNA reads TGTGCCAGTGTATCTAGCGGGAGTGCCTACAATGAGCAGTTCTTC. Complete variable domain (other parts from reference TRBV7-2 and TRBJ2-1): GAGVSQSPSNKVTEKGKDVELRCDPISGHTALYWYRQSLGQGLEFLIYFQGNSAPDKSGLPSDRFSAERTGGSVSTLTIQRTQQEDSAVYLCASVSSGSAYNEQFFGPGTRLTVL.

The chain has TRBV29-1 and TRBJ2-7; 7 nucleotides agree with TRBD2. V gave up 2 bases and J gave up 6 bases; unmatched junction bases: 4. Germline values: CDR1 SQVTM, CDR2 ANQGSEA. This CDR3 spans 12 amino acids. The DNA for the CDR3 is TGCAGCGTTGAAAGGGAGGGGTTCGAGCAGTACTTC. Translating gives CSVEREGFEQYF.

The V and J genes are TRBV10-2 and TRBJ1-5; no clear D. The CDR3 is made up of 14 amino acids. The germline CDR1 and CDR2 sequences are WSHSY and SAAADI. With 0 bases removed from V and 3 bases from J, the gap between germline ends came to 6 bases. The CDR3: CASSESKVNQPQHF. The CDR3 nucleotides are TGCGCCAGCAGTGAGTCGAAGGTCAATCAGCCCCAGCATTTT.

This clone occurred once. V usage is TRBV6-5 and J usage is TRBJ2-3; 9 bases are a match to TRBD1. Germline-derived CDR1 and CDR2 are MNHEY and SVGAGI. The CDR3 covers 15 residues. The V and J ends lost 5 bases and 1 base, in that order; junction bases with no gene match: 4. The DNA of the CDR3 is TGTGCCAGCAGTAAGGGACAGGGAGGCACAGATACGCAGTATTTT. Its protein is CASSKGQGGTDTQYF.

The V gene is TRBV2, the J gene TRBJ2-2, with 7 bases lining up with TRBD2. V was pared by 6 bases and J by 7 bases, with 11 bases of the junction left unmatched. The CDR3 has 15 residues. CDR1 is SNHLY and CDR2 is FYNNEI in the germline V gene. The DNA of the CDR3 is TGTGCCAGCAGCTATCTTGAGGGAGGGTTCGGGGAGCTGTTTTTT. It codes for CASSYLEGGFGELFF.

The chain has TRBV7-9 and TRBJ2-1; 10 nucleotides agree with TRBD1. The CDR3 runs 17 residues. Germline CDR1 and CDR2: SEHNR and FQNEAQ (reference sequence). The ends lost 4 bases at V and 1 base at J; junction bases unmatched: 7. The DNA of the CDR3 is TGTGCCAGCAGCTGGCGGCGGACAGGGGGGTCCTACAATGAGCAGTTCTTC. It specifies CASSWRRTGGSYNEQFF.

This clone has a single count. CDR3 coding DNA: TGTGCCAGCAGACTAGCAAGCACAGATACGCAGTATTTT. Translation gives CASRLASTDTQYF. This rearrangement joins TRBV12-3 or TRBV12-4 to TRBJ2-3, with D maybe TRBD2 (6 bases). Trimming took 6 bases from V and 0 from J, leaving 7 bases between them. The CDR3 contains 13 residues.

The V gene is TRBV18, the J gene TRBJ2-7; possible D gene TRBD2, 5 bases. Deletions cut 2 bases from V and 9 bases from J, with 11 bases between. The germline CDR1 and CDR2 sequences are KGHSH and LQKENI. The CDR3 contains 12 residues. CDR3 in DNA: TGTGCCAGCTCACCAGAGTCGGCGGGGCAGTACTTC. This translates into CASSPESAGQYF.

This clone was seen only a few times. The chain carries TRBV19 and TRBJ1-2, with no clear D. Per germline, CDR1 LNHDA and CDR2 SQIVND (reference sequence). CDR3 length equals 14 residues. The V end was cut by 3 bases, the J end by 4 bases, with 12 bases between. The CDR3 DNA follows: TGTGCCAGTAGTATCCCTGGGGATTCCTATGGCTACACCTTC. Its protein is CASSIPGDSYGYTF.

About this clone: Distinct nucleotide sequences in the sample also encode this CDR3. The rearrangement links TRBV28 to TRBJ2-3; maybe TRBD2 (5 bases). The CDR3 covers 14 residues. V lost 4 bases to trimming and J lost 0 bases, with 8 bases between them. The germline gives CDR1 MDHEN, CDR2 SYDVKM. The chain's CDR3 is CASSSGGSTDTQYF. The CDR3, as DNA: TGTGCCAGCAGTTCGGGCGGGAGCACAGATACGCAGTATTTT.